This T cell receptor beta chain was captured in a study of OX40 agonist ivuxolimab in advanced cancers. Study overall: An anti-OX40 (CD134) antibody with agonistic activity, ivuxolimab, was administered to patients. The dose-escalation group included hepatocellular carcinoma, melanoma, renal cell carcinoma and head and neck cancer. Study conclusions and caveats: There were also nonresponders showing low normalized T-cell clonal expansion. With doses of 0.1 to 3.0 mg/kg, CD4+ and CD8+ blood T cells had undergone clonal expansion by week 6.

A single count supports this clone. The antigen is unknown. The protocol was immunoSEQ multiplex PCR, while the TCRdb copy is restricted to in-frame clones and leaves out a portion. The sample records about 79,000 clones, about 84% being singletons. CDR3 length: 15 amino acids. The source was CD4+ or CD8+ T cells sorted from blood, collected in a trial of the OX40 agonist ivuxolimab. This rearrangement joins TRBV21-1 to TRBJ2-5. TRBV21-1 is an annotated pseudogene. The origin of this receptor is an adult with an advanced solid tumor such as melanoma, head and neck, liver or kidney cancer. The CDR3 protein is CASSPRAVGLETQYF. Here the CDR3 DNA reads TGTGCCAGCAGCCCCCGGGCAGTTGGGCTAGAGACCCAGTACTTC.